The 18 T cell receptor beta chains in this list originate from one sample, sequenced in a study of a mutant IDH1 vaccine in newly diagnosed glioma. Libraries were prepared by immunoSEQ multiplex PCR; TCRdb keeps only in-frame clonotypes and omits some of them. The sample holds fewer than 45,000 clones, 82% seen once. As for time point: week 47, end of study. Vaccination used 300 ug of mutant IDH1 20-mer peptide per dose, with topical imiquimod. The antigens these receptors bind are not known. Sequences were derived from PBMCs, sampled from a glioma patient whose treatment included an IDH1 peptide vaccine. The receptors stem from a man aged 18-30 years with glioma. Some clones in this sample may be carry-over from other donors' samples.

This rearrangement joins TRBV4-1 to TRBJ2-7; 11 positions agree with TRBD1. Germline CDR1 reads MGHRA; CDR2 reads YSYEKL. Trimming took 0 bases from V and 5 from J; bases not matched to a gene: 6. The CDR3 has 16 residues. The CDR3 DNA reads TGCGCCAGCAGCCAAGAATGGACAGGGGGCATGAACGAGCAGTACTTC. Translated: CASSQEWTGGMNEQYF.

This chain connects TRBV6-6 to TRBJ2-5; the match to TRBD1 covers 9 bases. From germline, CDR1 is MNHNY and CDR2 SVGAGI (reference sequence). This CDR3 spans 14 amino acids. Losses at the gene ends were 6 bases for V and 5 bases for J; bases not matched to a gene: 7. The chain's CDR3 is CASRGQGVRETQYF. DNA for the CDR3: TGTGCCAGCAGGGGACAGGGTGTAAGGGAGACCCAGTACTTC.

The rearrangement links TRBV7-8 to TRBJ2-5; D remains unclear. The CDR3 spans 13 residues. CDR1 is SGHVS, CDR2 FQNEAQ, per germline. The ends were cut back, 3 bases at V and 2 bases at J, with 7 bases in the middle. The CDR3 loop is CASSFGKQETQYF. CDR3 nucleotide sequence: TGTGCCAGCAGCTTCGGCAAACAAGAGACCCAGTACTTC.

CDR3 sequence reads: CAWSVSGLRNQPQHF. CDR3 bases: TGTGCCTGGAGTGTCTCAGGGCTCCGCAATCAGCCCCAGCATTTT. The chain is built from TRBV30 and TRBJ1-5; D possibly corresponds to TRBD1 (5 bases). V gave up 0 bases and J gave up 2 bases, with 11 bases separating them. The CDR3 contains 15 residues. Germline CDR1 is GTSNPN and CDR2 is SVGIG (reference sequence).

The V gene is TRBV5-1, the J gene TRBJ2-5, with TRBD1 identical over 7 bases. This CDR3 region has 13 residues. CDR1 and CDR2 from the germline V gene are SGHRS and YFSETQ. V lost 0 bases, J lost 5 bases, and 1 base stayed unmatched. The CDR3 loop is CASSLEGAETQYF. The CDR3 DNA is TGCGCCAGCAGCTTGGAGGGGGCTGAGACCCAGTACTTC.

This clone came up a few times. The chain employs TRBV20-1 and TRBJ1-1, with no clear D. This CDR3 is built from 11 residues. CDR1 and CDR2 from the germline V gene are DFQATT and SNEGSKA (reference sequence). Between the trimmed V and J ends, which lost 3 bases and 7 bases, there was a span of 9 bases. CDR3 DNA: TGCAGTGCTAGCCTCGGCTTTGAAGCTTTCTTT. Translation: CSASLGFEAFF.

The V call is TRBV4-1, the J call TRBJ1-2; tentatively, D is TRBD1 (6 bases). V was clipped by 5 bases and J by 4 bases, with 14 bases between them. Germline V CDR1 and CDR2: MGHRA, YSYEKL. This CDR3 has 14 amino acids. CDR3 region: CASSYLGQSYGYTF. For the CDR3, the DNA is TGCGCCAGCAGCTACCTTGGACAGTCCTATGGCTACACCTTC.

Here the CDR3 reads CASSQDQASSGNTIYF. CDR3 nucleotide sequence: TGTGCCAGCAGCCAAGATCAGGCGAGCTCTGGAAACACCATATATTTT. The V and J genes are TRBV4-2 and TRBJ1-3, with unresolved D. CDR3 length: 16 amino acids. The V gene lost 0 bases and the J gene lost 0 bases, with 9 bases spanning the gap. CDR1 and CDR2 (germline): LGHNA, YNFKEQ.

The chain carries TRBV2 and TRBJ2-7; weak D call: TRBD1 (6 bases). Germline V CDR1 and CDR2: SNHLY, FYNNEI. Deletions cut 6 bases from V and 6 bases from J, with 21 bases between. This CDR3 has 15 amino acids. The CDR3: CASSPTLPPRGEQYF. CDR3 sequence (DNA): TGTGCCAGCAGCCCCACACTACCTCCCAGGGGCGAGCAGTACTTC.

This clone was picked up one time. This chain connects TRBV11-2 to TRBJ2-7; perhaps TRBD1 as D (6 bases). There are 16 residues in the CDR3. Trimming cost V 2 bases and J 0 bases, with 14 bases left between them. CDR1 and CDR2 (germline): SGHAT, FQNNGV. The CDR3 DNA follows: TGTGCCAGCAGCTTATCCGGACAGCAGAGCTCCTACGAGCAGTACTTC. Amino acids: CASSLSGQQSSYEQYF.

V is TRBV6-5 and J is TRBJ2-1; D uncertain. Germline CDR1 and CDR2: MNHEY and SVGAGI. This CDR3 spans 15 amino acids. Trimming cost V 5 bases and J 0 bases, with 11 bases left between them. CDR3 sequence: CASSATDRSYNEQFF. The CDR3 nucleotides read TGTGCCAGCAGTGCTACCGATCGCTCCTACAATGAGCAGTTCTTC.

The V gene is TRBV4-3, the J gene TRBJ1-2, with 7 bases matching TRBD1. V lost 5 bases, J lost 4 bases, and 7 bases stayed unmatched. Germline CDR1 and CDR2: LGHNA and YSLEER. The CDR3 consists of 14 residues. In nucleotides, the CDR3 is TGCGCCAGCAGCAACAGGGGAGGGGGCTATGGCTACACCTTC. Its translation: CASSNRGGGYGYTF.

This clone has a handful of counts. This chain connects TRBV30 to TRBJ1-5; D call uncertain. The CDR3 length is 14 residues. V lost 0 bases to trimming and J lost 7 bases, with 13 bases between them. Germline CDR1 reads GTSNPN; CDR2 reads SVGIG (reference sequence). CDR3 protein: CAWSVGVGGQPQHF. CDR3 DNA: TGTGCCTGGAGTGTCGGGGTGGGAGGACAGCCCCAGCATTTT.

The chain employs TRBV6-1 and TRBJ1-5, with TRBD1 matching over 7 bases. Germline V CDR1 and CDR2: MNHNS, SASEGT. CDR3 length: 15 amino acids. J was trimmed by 9 bases and V by 5 bases; bases with no gene match: 13. The CDR3 protein is CASSREVAGGGPQHF. The DNA of the CDR3 is TGTGCCAGCAGTCGGGAGGTGGCAGGGGGGGGGCCCCAGCATTTT.

The V call is TRBV7-3, the J call TRBJ2-7; 14 bases are a match to TRBD2. Germline V CDR1 and CDR2: SGHTA, FQGTGA. V gave up 2 bases and J gave up 3 bases; unmatched junction bases: 0. The CDR3 has 15 residues. The CDR3 loop is CASSLGTSGSYEQYF. CDR3 DNA: TGTGCCAGCAGCTTAGGGACTAGCGGGAGCTACGAGCAGTACTTC.

A few counts support this clone. This rearrangement joins TRBV30 to TRBJ1-1, with TRBD1 as a possible D gene (5 bases). The CDR3 has 13 residues. Trimming cost V 2 bases and J 5 bases, with 12 bases left between them. CDR1 and CDR2 (germline): GTSNPN, SVGIG (reference sequence). In nucleotides, the CDR3 is TGTGCCTGGAGTATGGGACGGGGGACTGAAGCTTTCTTT. This translates into CAWSMGRGTEAFF.

The genes are TRBV7-8 and TRBJ1-1; D remains ambiguous. The ends were cut back, 5 bases at V and 4 bases at J, with 2 bases in the middle. The length of the CDR3 is 10 residues. CDR1 is SGHVS, CDR2 FQNEAQ, per germline. In DNA, the CDR3 is TGTGCCAGCAGCCGCACTGAAGCTTTCTTT. Its protein is CASSRTEAFF.

This clone has a single count. The chain employs TRBV10-3 and TRBJ2-7, with D possibly TRBD1 on 7 matching bases. The CDR3 has 16 residues. Germline assignment: CDR1 ENHRY and CDR2 SYGVKD. Trimming cost V 3 bases and J 4 bases, with 19 bases left between them. The CDR3 nucleotides read TGTGCCATCAGTGATCAAGGGGGGACAGCGTTTTACGAGCAGTACTTC. Its translation is CAISDQGGTAFYEQYF.